The clone carrying this TCR beta chain has a count of ten or more. The antigen is unknown. The sample comes from a study of early T cells in non-severe SARS-CoV-2 infection. Deletions cut 6 bases from V and 5 bases from J, with 16 bases between. From germline, CDR1 is SGHTA and CDR2 FQGTGA. CDR3 length: 14 residues. Unique molecular identifiers were added to individual cDNA molecules. TCRdb re-called the 5' RACE reads through MiXCR, storing one row per CDR3 protein. The data show about 84,000 distinct CDR3 sequences, 9.5% to 13% seen once. Broader study findings: Reliance on VDJdb matching favored anti-spike CD8 responses; private and CD4 specificities were missed.

The chain employs TRBV7-3 and TRBJ2-5, with D maybe TRBD1 (5 bases). Sequences were obtained from whole blood. The sequence was collected from an adult who was a healthcare worker with PCR-confirmed SARS-CoV-2 infection or an uninfected control (not recorded which). Written as DNA, the CDR3 is TGTGCCAGCAGTTTGGGGCCGCCCGCGGAGACCCAGTACTTC. Translation gives CASSLGPPAETQYF.